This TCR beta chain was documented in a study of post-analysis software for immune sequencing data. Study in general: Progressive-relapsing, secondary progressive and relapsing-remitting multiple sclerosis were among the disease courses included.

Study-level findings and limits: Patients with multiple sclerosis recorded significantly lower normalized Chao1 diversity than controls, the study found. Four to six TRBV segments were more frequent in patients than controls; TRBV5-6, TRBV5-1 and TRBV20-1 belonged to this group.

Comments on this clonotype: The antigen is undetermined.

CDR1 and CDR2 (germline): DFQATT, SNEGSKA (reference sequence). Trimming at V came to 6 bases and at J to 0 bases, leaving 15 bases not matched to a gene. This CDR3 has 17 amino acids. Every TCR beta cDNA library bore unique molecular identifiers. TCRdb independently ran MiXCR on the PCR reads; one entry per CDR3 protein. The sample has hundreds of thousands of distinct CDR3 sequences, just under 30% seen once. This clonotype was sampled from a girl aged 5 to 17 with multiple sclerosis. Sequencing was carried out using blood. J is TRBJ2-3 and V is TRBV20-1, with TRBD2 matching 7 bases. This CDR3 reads CSAPPAVLAASTDTQYF. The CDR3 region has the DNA TGCAGTGCGCCGCCCGCTGTTCTAGCGGCAAGCACAGATACGCAGTATTTT.